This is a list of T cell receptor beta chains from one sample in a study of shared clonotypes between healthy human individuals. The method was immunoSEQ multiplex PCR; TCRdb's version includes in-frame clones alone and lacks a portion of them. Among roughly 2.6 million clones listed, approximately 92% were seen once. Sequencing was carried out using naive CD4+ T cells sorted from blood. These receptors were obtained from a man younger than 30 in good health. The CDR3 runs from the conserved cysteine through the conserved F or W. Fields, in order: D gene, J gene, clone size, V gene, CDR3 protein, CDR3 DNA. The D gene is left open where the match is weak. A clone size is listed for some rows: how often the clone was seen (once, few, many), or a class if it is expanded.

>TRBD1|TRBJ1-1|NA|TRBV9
CASSVLGQLNTEAFF
TGTGCCAGCAGCGTTTTGGGACAGTTAAACACTGAAGCTTTCTTT
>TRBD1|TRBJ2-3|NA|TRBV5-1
CASSRGQGIDTQYF
TGCGCCAGCAGCCGGGGACAGGGAATAGATACGCAGTATTTT
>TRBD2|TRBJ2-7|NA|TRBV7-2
CASSFLSSGRGEQYF
TGTGCCAGCAGCTTCTTATCTAGCGGGCGAGGGGAGCAGTACTTC
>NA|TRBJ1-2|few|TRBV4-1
CASSLTVGQGANYGYTF
TGCGCCAGCAGCCTAACGGTCGGGCAGGGAGCTAACTATGGCTACACCTTC
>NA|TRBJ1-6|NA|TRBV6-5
CASSYPGHNSPLHF
TGTGCCAGCAGTTACCCAGGACATAATTCACCCCTCCACTTT
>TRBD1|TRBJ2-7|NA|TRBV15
CATSREPGTGKTYEQYF
TGTGCCACCAGCAGAGAGCCCGGGACAGGGAAGACCTACGAGCAGTACTTC
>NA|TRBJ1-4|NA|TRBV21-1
CASSSLWTGKTNEKLFF
TGTGCCAGCAGCAGTCTTTGGACAGGGAAGACTAATGAAAAACTGTTTTTT
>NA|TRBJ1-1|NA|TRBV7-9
CASSLGGGGNTEAFF
TGTGCCAGCAGCTTAGGGGGTGGAGGGAACACTGAAGCTTTCTTT
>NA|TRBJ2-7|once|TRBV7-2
CASSSGTLTYEQYF
TGTGCCAGCAGCTCCGGGACTTTAACCTACGAGCAGTACTTC
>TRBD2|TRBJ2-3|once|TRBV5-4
CASSSGGARTDTQYF
TGTGCCAGCAGCTCCGGGGGGGCGCGCACAGATACGCAGTATTTT
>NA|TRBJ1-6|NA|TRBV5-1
CASKTGPENSPLHF
TGCGCCAGCAAAACAGGGCCGGAGAATTCACCCCTCCACTTT
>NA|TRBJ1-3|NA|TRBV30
CAGGPKPGNTIYF
TGTGCCGGAGGGCCCAAACCGGGAAACACCATATATTTT
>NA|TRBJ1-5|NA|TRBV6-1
CATRVGNQPQHF
TGTGCCACCCGAGTGGGCAATCAGCCCCAGCATTTT
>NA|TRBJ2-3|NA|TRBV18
CASSPLHSADTQYF
TGTGCCAGCTCACCACTGCATTCTGCAGATACGCAGTATTTT
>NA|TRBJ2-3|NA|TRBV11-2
CASSRAQQGTPTDTQYF
TGTGCCAGCAGCCGAGCCCAACAGGGGACTCCCACAGATACGCAGTATTTT
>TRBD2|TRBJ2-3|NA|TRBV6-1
CASSGQLAGGSDTQYF
TGTGCCAGCAGTGGCCAGCTAGCGGGAGGATCAGATACGCAGTATTTT
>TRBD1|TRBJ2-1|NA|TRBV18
CASSPPAAGGIEQFF
TGTGCCAGCTCACCACCGGCGGCAGGGGGTATTGAGCAGTTCTTC